This entry features one T cell receptor (beta chain) sequence. The entry originates in a study of blood T cells in healthy people across ages. The CDR3 extends over 15 amino acids. V lost 1 base, J lost 8 bases, and 8 bases stayed unmatched. Germline V lookup: CDR1 SGHRS, CDR2 YFSETQ. A second about 6 to 11 cycle PCR used barcoded and J-beta primers. TCRdb ran MiXCR on the 5' RACE reads and lists one entry per CDR3 protein. The profile covers around 1,800,000 distinct CDR3 sequences, with more than 35% appearing a single time and 23% taken by the ten largest. The clonotype comes from a human donor in good health. This sequence joins TRBV5-1 and TRBJ1-4; TRBD1 matches 7 bases. What was sequenced was blood. DNA for the CDR3: TGCGCCAGCAGCTTGTCCGGGACAGAGGTAGAAAAACTGTTTTTT. Its translation is CASSLSGTEVEKLFF.